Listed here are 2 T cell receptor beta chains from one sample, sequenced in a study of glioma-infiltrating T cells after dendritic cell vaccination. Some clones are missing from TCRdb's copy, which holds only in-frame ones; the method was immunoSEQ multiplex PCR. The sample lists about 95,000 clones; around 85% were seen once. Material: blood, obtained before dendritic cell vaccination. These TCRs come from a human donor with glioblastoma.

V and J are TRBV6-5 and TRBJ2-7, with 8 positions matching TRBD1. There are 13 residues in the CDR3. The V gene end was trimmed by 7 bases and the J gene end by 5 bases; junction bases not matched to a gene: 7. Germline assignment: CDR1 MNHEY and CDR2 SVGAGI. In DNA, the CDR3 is TGTGCCAGCATCCAGACAGGGGCGGACGAGCAGTACTTC. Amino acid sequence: CASIQTGADEQYF.

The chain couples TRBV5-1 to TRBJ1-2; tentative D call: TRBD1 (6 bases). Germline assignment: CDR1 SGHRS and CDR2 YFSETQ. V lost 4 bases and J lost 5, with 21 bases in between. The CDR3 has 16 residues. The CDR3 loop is CASSPIATGGGYGYTF. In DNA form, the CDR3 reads TGCGCCAGCAGCCCAATAGCGACAGGCGGTGGGTATGGCTACACCTTC. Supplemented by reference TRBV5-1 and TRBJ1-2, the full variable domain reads KAGVTQTPRYLIKTRGQQVTLSCSPISGHRSVSWYQQTPGQGLQFLFEYFSETQRNKGNFPGRFSGRQFSNSRSEMNVSTLELGDSALYLCASSPIATGGGYGYTFGSGTRLTVV.